This passage covers 27 T cell receptor beta chains from one sample sequenced in a study of identical twins. Using its own MiXCR run on the 5' RACE reads, TCRdb lists one record per CDR3 protein. The sample lists around 240,000 distinct CDR3 sequences, more than 9% seen once, with over 8% in the top ten. Material: memory T cells sorted from blood. All receptors come from a man aged 50-60 years in good health.

The chain recombines TRBV4-2 with TRBJ1-1; 7 nucleotides line up with TRBD1. From germline, CDR1 is LGHNA and CDR2 YNFKEQ. The CDR3 runs to 17 residues. V shed 1 base, J shed 1 base, and the junction held 9 bases outside the gene matches. CDR3 DNA: TGTGCCAGCAGCCAAGTAGACAGGGTCGGTCGGAACACTGAAGCTTTCTTT. It yields the protein CASSQVDRVGRNTEAFF.

This clonotype was seen only a few times. This sequence joins TRBV7-9 and TRBJ2-7, with a weak D call TRBD2 (5 bases). The V gene's germline CDR1 is SEHNR and CDR2 FQNEAQ (reference sequence). V was trimmed by 7 bases and J by 0 bases, leaving 13 bases between them. There are 14 residues in the CDR3. The CDR3 protein is CASKGDKSSYEQYF. The CDR3 bases are TGTGCCAGCAAGGGAGACAAGAGCTCCTACGAGCAGTACTTC.

This clonotype appeared a few times. This chain connects TRBV4-1 to TRBJ2-1; possibly TRBD1 or TRBD2 for D (5 bases each). Trimming took 7 bases from V and 6 from J, leaving 25 bases between them. CDR1 is MGHRA and CDR2 is YSYEKL in the germline V gene. This CDR3 region has 17 residues. CDR3 DNA sequence: TGCGCCAGCAAAGTCTCGGGACCCAGAACTGACCGCAATGAGCAGTTCTTC. It translates to CASKVSGPRTDRNEQFF.

This rearrangement joins TRBV12-3 or TRBV12-4 to TRBJ2-7; no clear D. There are 13 residues in the CDR3. V was shortened by 5 bases and J by 2 bases, with 10 bases between the two germline ends. The CDR3 loop reads CASSHARAYEQYF. DNA of the CDR3: TGTGCCAGCAGTCACGCCCGGGCCTACGAGCAGTACTTC.

This rearrangement joins TRBV15 to TRBJ1-1; D is possibly TRBD1 (5 bases). The CDR3 is 13 residues long. Germline CDR1 LNHNV, CDR2 YYDKDF (reference sequence). V was shortened by 5 bases and J by 1 base, with 8 bases between the two germline ends. The DNA of the CDR3 is TGTGCCACCAGCGTTGGGACGAACACTGAAGCTTTCTTT. It translates to CATSVGTNTEAFF.

This clonotype occurred many times. The V call is TRBV6-2 or TRBV6-3, the J call TRBJ2-3; no clear D gene. The CDR3 loop spans 14 amino acids. The germline CDR1 and CDR2 sequences are MNHEY and SVGEGT. Trimming cost V 5 bases and J 9 bases, with 18 bases left between them. CDR3: CASSRPSGQWTQYF. The CDR3, as DNA: TGTGCCAGCAGTCGACCATCCGGCCAGTGGACGCAGTATTTT.

The V and J genes are TRBV28 and TRBJ1-4; D unresolved. Trimming shortened V by 6 bases and J by 4 bases, and 9 bases separated the two germline ends. Germline CDR1 and CDR2: MDHEN and SYDVKM. The CDR3 has 13 residues. The CDR3 region is CASSRARNEKLFF. DNA for the CDR3: TGTGCCAGCAGCCGGGCGCGTAATGAAAAACTGTTTTTT.

At least ten counts were recorded for this clonotype. The genes are TRBV18 and TRBJ1-4; 7 bases align to TRBD1. Looked up from germline, CDR1 is KGHSH and CDR2 is LQKENI. This CDR3 has 17 amino acids. V gave up 2 bases and J gave up 4 bases; unmatched junction bases: 10. CDR3 DNA: TGTGCCAGCTCACCAATCACTGCGGGACAGATTAATGAAAAACTGTTTTTT. It translates to CASSPITAGQINEKLFF.

This clonotype was counted ten times or more. The chain has TRBV27 and TRBJ2-7, with TRBD2 as a possible D gene (6 bases). Trimming took off 3 bases at V and 6 bases at J, with 15 bases between the two ends. The CDR3 totals 14 residues. The V gene's germline CDR1 is MNHEY and CDR2 SMNVEV (reference sequence). CDR3 sequence: CASSFFDRRGEQYF. CDR3 sequence (DNA): TGTGCCAGCAGTTTCTTCGATAGGCGGGGCGAGCAGTACTTC.

This clonotype appeared many times. The rearrangement joins TRBV6-2 or TRBV6-3 to TRBJ1-2; tentatively, D is TRBD1 (5 bases). The CDR3 totals 16 residues. The germline V and J ends were trimmed by 5 bases and 0 bases, with 16 bases remaining between them. CDR1 is MNHEY, CDR2 SVGEGT, per germline. The CDR3 loop reads CASSQQVWSSNYGYTF. In DNA, the CDR3 is TGTGCCAGCAGTCAACAGGTCTGGAGTTCTAACTATGGCTACACCTTC.

This clonotype occurred a few times. The V and J genes are TRBV20-1 and TRBJ2-1, with 15 bases identical to TRBD2. Germline loops: CDR1 DFQATT, CDR2 SNEGSKA (reference sequence). The CDR3 is 20 residues long. J lost 5 bases, V lost 3 bases, and 17 bases had no gene match. CDR3 coding DNA: TGCAGTGCTAGGCGACCGGGACTAGCGGGAGGACCTCCTAGGGACAATGAGCAGTTCTTC. Protein product: CSARRPGLAGGPPRDNEQFF.

The chain is built from TRBV5-1 and TRBJ2-7; weak D call: TRBD2 (8 bases). The CDR3 is 14 residues long. Germline CDR1 and CDR2: SGHRS and YFSETQ. Between the trimmed V and J ends, which lost 4 bases and 2 bases, there was a span of 13 bases. The CDR3 nucleotides are TGCGCCAGCAGCCGGGGGGGACAGACCTACGAGCAGTACTTC. It encodes CASSRGGQTYEQYF.

This clonotype has more than one count but fewer than ten. The chain has TRBV7-3 and TRBJ2-7, with D uncertain. Germline V gene data show CDR1 as SGHTA and CDR2 as FQGTGA. The V end was cut by 4 bases, the J end by 2 bases, with 12 bases between. This CDR3 has 14 residues. The CDR3 spells CASSSYLSPYEQYF. CDR3 coding DNA: TGTGCCAGCAGCTCGTACCTATCTCCCTACGAGCAGTACTTC.

This chain joins TRBV15 and TRBJ2-5, with TRBD1 as a possible D gene (6 bases). With 0 bases removed from V and 5 bases from J, the gap between germline ends came to 16 bases. The CDR3 loop spans 16 amino acids. Germline CDR1 is LNHNV and CDR2 is YYDKDF (reference sequence). Written as DNA, the CDR3 is TGTGCCACCAGCAGAGATCATTGGGGGCCAGGGGAGACCCAGTACTTC. Amino acid sequence: CATSRDHWGPGETQYF.

This sequence joins TRBV19 and TRBJ2-1, with D perhaps TRBD2 (6 bases). The CDR3 totals 16 residues. CDR1 and CDR2 (germline): LNHDA, SQIVND (reference sequence). The V gene lost 3 bases and the J gene lost 0 bases, with 12 bases spanning the gap. In DNA, the CDR3 is TGTGCCAGTAGTATTTCGGCGGGGAGCTCCTACAATGAGCAGTTCTTC. It yields the protein CASSISAGSSYNEQFF.

This clonotype was recorded at least ten times. In DNA, the CDR3 is TGCGCCAGCAGCCCCGGACAGGGAACAACTAATGAAAAACTGTTTTTT. This translates into CASSPGQGTTNEKLFF. The gene calls are TRBV4-1 and TRBJ1-4; 8 bases map to TRBD1. Looked up from germline, CDR1 is MGHRA and CDR2 is YSYEKL. The CDR3 has 16 residues. The J segment lost 0 bases and the V segment lost 4 bases, leaving 4 bases of the junction unmatched.

This clonotype was seen only a few times. The genes are TRBV12-3 or TRBV12-4 and TRBJ2-2; TRBD2 matches 9 bases. After removal of 1 base from V and 5 bases from J, the junction contained 5 bases not matched to a gene. CDR3 size: 16 residues. CDR3 in amino acids: CASSLGSGRVTGELFF. The CDR3 DNA sequence: TGTGCCAGCAGTTTAGGTAGCGGGAGAGTAACCGGGGAGCTGTTTTTT.

This clonotype was observed many times. This chain joins TRBV7-8 and TRBJ2-7; 7 bases align to TRBD2. The V gene's germline CDR1 is SGHVS and CDR2 FQNEAQ. V lost 2 bases to trimming and J lost 6 bases; unmatched junction nucleotides: 10. This CDR3 is built from 15 residues. The CDR3 nucleotides read TGTGCCAGCAGCTTACCAGCGGGATGGGGACCCGAGCAGTACTTC. Amino acids: CASSLPAGWGPEQYF. Filled out from reference TRBV7-8 and TRBJ2-7, the complete variable domain reads GAGVSQSPRYKVAKRGQDVALRCDPISGHVSLFWYQQALGQGPEFLTYFQNEAQLDKSGLPSDRFFAERPEGSVSTLKIQRTQQEDSAVYLCASSLPAGWGPEQYFGPGTRLTVT.

This clonotype was counted only a few times. The V gene is TRBV5-1, the J gene TRBJ2-2; 14 bases fit TRBD2. The CDR3 has 15 residues. Germline values: CDR1 SGHRS, CDR2 YFSETQ. Unmatched junction bases numbered 5, after V lost 6 bases and J lost 7 bases. The CDR3 spells CASTRGTSGSGELFF. As DNA, the CDR3 is TGCGCCAGCACCAGGGGGACTAGCGGGAGCGGGGAGCTGTTTTTT.

Note on this clonotype: Being one base from a much bigger clone, this may be a read error. The missing conserved phenylalanine or tryptophan at the end of this CDR3 makes a read error likely. This chain links TRBV28 with TRBJ1-2; D unclear. CDR1 is MDHEN and CDR2 is SYDVKM in the germline V gene. This CDR3 region has 13 residues. V lost 7 bases to trimming and J lost 5 bases, with 14 bases between them. CDR3 region: CASKLTQTYGYTL. The CDR3 DNA sequence: TGTGCCAGCAAATTAACTCAAACTTATGGCTACACCCTC.

This clonotype appeared a few times. J is TRBJ1-1 and V is TRBV1; the listed D gene, TRBD1, was not tested against the DNA. TRBV1 is given as a pseudogene. The CDR3 contains 16 residues. The CDR3 region has the DNA TGCACCAGCAGCCAAGCAGGGGTTTCGATGAACACTGAAGCTTTCTTT. It is translated as CTSSQAGVSMNTEAFF.

In DNA, the CDR3 is TGCGCCAGCAGCCATCGGGGCGACCCCCGCACAGATACGCAGTATTTT. Residues: CASSHRGDPRTDTQYF. The chain carries TRBV5-1 and TRBJ2-3; D may match TRBD1 or TRBD2 (5 bases each). The CDR3 runs to 16 residues. V was shortened by 4 bases and J by 1 base, with 16 bases between the two germline ends. Germline V CDR1 and CDR2: SGHRS, YFSETQ.

There are a few counts of this clonotype. The chain recombines TRBV6-2 or TRBV6-3 with TRBJ1-1; the match to TRBD1 covers 9 bases. CDR1 MNHEY and CDR2 SVGEGT come from the germline V gene. Losses at the gene ends were 6 bases for V and 12 bases for J; bases not matched to a gene: 17. CDR3 length equals 15 residues. The CDR3 bases are TGTGCCAGCAGACGCCCGAGTCCGGGACAGGGTAGGACTTTCTTT. Translating gives CASRRPSPGQGRTFF.

This clonotype turned up a few times. The chain employs TRBV6-2 or TRBV6-3 and TRBJ2-7; a weak D match, TRBD2 (5 bases). This CDR3 spans 13 amino acids. Deletions cut 10 bases from V and 5 bases from J, with 18 bases between. The germline V gene has CDR1 MNHEY and CDR2 SVGEGT. The CDR3 sequence is CAIRDYGGDEQYF. CDR3 nucleotide sequence: TGTGCCATCCGAGACTACGGAGGCGACGAGCAGTACTTC.

Concerning this clonotype itself: Just one base apart from a much larger clone, this may be a read error. The rearrangement joins TRBV9 to TRBJ2-7; TRBD1 matches 10 bases. Germline CDR1 reads SGDLS; CDR2 reads YYNGEE. The CDR3 runs 14 residues. CDR3 protein: CASSVGQGVYEQNF. The CDR3 coding sequence is TGTGCCAGCAGCGTCGGACAGGGGGTGTACGAGCAGAACTTC.

This clonotype was counted many times. The chain carries TRBV20-1 and TRBJ2-7, with 8 bases aligning to TRBD2. Germline-derived CDR1 and CDR2 are DFQATT and SNEGSKA (reference sequence). The V gene end was trimmed by 6 bases and the J gene end by 3 bases; junction bases not matched to a gene: 10. CDR3 length equals 14 residues. CDR3 sequence (DNA): TGCAGTGCGCCTCTCACGGGAGGGTACTACGAGCAGTACTTC. This encodes CSAPLTGGYYEQYF.

The chain uses TRBV30 and TRBJ1-6; D unresolved. CDR1 GTSNPN and CDR2 SVGIG come from the germline V gene (reference sequence). The CDR3 consists of 11 residues. The ends were cut back, 3 bases at V and 9 bases at J, with 6 bases in the middle. CDR3 sequence: CAWSLTSPLHF. CDR3 coding DNA: TGTGCCTGGAGCCTTACTTCACCCCTCCACTTT.